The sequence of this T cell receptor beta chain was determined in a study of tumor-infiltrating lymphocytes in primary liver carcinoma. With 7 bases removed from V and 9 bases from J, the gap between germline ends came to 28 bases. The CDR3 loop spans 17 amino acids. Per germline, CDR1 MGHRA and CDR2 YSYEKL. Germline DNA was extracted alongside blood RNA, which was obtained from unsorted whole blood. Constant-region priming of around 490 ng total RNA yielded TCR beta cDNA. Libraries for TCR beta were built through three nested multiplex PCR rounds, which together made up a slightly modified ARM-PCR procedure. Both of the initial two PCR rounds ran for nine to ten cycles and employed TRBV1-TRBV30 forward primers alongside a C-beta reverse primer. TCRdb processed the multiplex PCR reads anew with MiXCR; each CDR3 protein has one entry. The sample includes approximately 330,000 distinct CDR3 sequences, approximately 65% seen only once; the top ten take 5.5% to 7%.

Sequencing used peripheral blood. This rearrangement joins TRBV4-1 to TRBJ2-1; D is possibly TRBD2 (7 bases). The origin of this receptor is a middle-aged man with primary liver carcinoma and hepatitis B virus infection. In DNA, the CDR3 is TGCGCCAGCACCACCGAAGGGGGGGCTAGCGTATGGCCTGAGCAGTTCTTC. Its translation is CASTTEGGASVWPEQFF.